A selection of T cell receptor beta chains follows, all from one sample in a study of blood T cells in healthy people across ages. A single record per CDR3 protein comes from TCRdb applying MiXCR to the 5' RACE reads. The table has roughly 1.7 million distinct CDR3 sequences, about 32% seen once. The sequenced sample consisted of blood. All receptors derive from a woman aged 30 to 39 in good health. Each CDR3 is given with its conserved first and last residue. The D gene is left open where the match is weak. Rows give clone size only sometimes, using once, few, many, or a class for an expanded clone.

V gene	J gene	D gene	clone size	CDR3 DNA	CDR3 protein
TRBV2	TRBJ2-5	-	few	TGTGCCAGCAGTCGATTGGAAGACCCGGGGGAGACCCAGTACTTC	CASSRLEDPGETQYF
TRBV5-6	TRBJ2-1	TRBD2	few	TGTGCCAGCAGCTATGGACTAGCGGAAGCCTGGAATGAGCAGTTCTTC	CASSYGLAEAWNEQFF
TRBV20-1	TRBJ2-7	TRBD1	few	TGCAGTGCTAGTCTGGGGGGACAGGGGGCGAGGGAGCAGTACTTC	CSASLGGQGAREQYF
TRBV5-1	TRBJ2-1	-	few	TGCGCCACTAGGCCCTTGGTCTCCTACAATGAGCAGTTCTTC	CATRPLVSYNEQFF
TRBV7-6	TRBJ2-3	TRBD2	-	TGTGCCAGCAGCTCAACGACTAGCGGGGGAACAGATACGCAGTATTTT	CASSSTTSGGTDTQYF
TRBV3-1	TRBJ1-2	-	once	TGTGCCAGCAGCCATTTGTGGGACTTAAGGGGAAACTATGGCTACACCTTC	CASSHLWDLRGNYGYTF
TRBV20-1	TRBJ2-1	TRBD2	-	TGCAGTGCTCCCTCAGTCAGTAGCGGGGGGGCCGGGTACAATGAGCAGTTCTTC	CSAPSVSSGGAGYNEQFF
TRBV4-2	TRBJ2-4	-	few	TGTGCCAGCAGCCAAGGGGTCAAAGATTCCAAAAACATTCAGTACTTC	CASSQGVKDSKNIQYF
TRBV4-2	TRBJ2-3	TRBD2	few	TGTGCCAGCAGCCAAGTTATCGGGGCGGGGGAAAGCACAGATACGCAGTATTTT	CASSQVIGAGESTDTQYF
TRBV29-1	TRBJ2-7	TRBD1	many	TGCAGCGTTGCAGGGGGTAACGAGCAGTACTTC	CSVAGGNEQYF
TRBV5-1	TRBJ2-1	-	-	TGCGCCAGCAGCTTGACACACGGGGTTAATGAGCAGTTCTTC	CASSLTHGVNEQFF
TRBV5-1	TRBJ2-1	-	-	TGCGCCAGCAGCTGGCAGCCAGGGGGGAGCGATGAGCAGTTCTTC	CASSWQPGGSDEQFF